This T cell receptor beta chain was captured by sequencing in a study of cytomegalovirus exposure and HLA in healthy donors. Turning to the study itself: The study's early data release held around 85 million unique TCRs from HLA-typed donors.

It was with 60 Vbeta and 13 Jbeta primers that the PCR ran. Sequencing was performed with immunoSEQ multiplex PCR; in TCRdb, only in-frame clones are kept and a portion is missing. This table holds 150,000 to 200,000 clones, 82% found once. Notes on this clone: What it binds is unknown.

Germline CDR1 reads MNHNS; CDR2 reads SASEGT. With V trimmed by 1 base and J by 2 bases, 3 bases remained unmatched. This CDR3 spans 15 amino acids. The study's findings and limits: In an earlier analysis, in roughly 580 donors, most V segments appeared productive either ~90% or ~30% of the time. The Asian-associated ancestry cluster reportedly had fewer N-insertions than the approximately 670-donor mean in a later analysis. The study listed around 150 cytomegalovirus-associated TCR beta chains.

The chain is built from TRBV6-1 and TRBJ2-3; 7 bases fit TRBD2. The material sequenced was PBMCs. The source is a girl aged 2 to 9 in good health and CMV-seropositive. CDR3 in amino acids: CASSEGREYTDTQYF. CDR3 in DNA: TGTGCCAGCAGTGAAGGGCGGGAGTACACAGATACGCAGTATTTT.